This TCR beta chain was recovered during a study of blood T cell repertoires in COVID-19. Study background: Samples came from the United States, Italy and Spain, spanning acute and convalescent COVID-19. Sample material is recorded as cDNA or gDNA derived from T cells, B-cell-depleted T cells, or PBMCs.

Germline V gene sequence: CDR1 SGHVS, CDR2 FQNEAQ. The CDR3 runs 16 residues. V gave up 1 base and J gave up 6 bases, with 16 bases separating them. Participant-given clinical history determined each cohort assignment. Per the study methods: Amplification of reference gene primers was used by the study to estimate nucleated cell counts. Measured with immunoSEQ multiplex PCR; TCRdb has only the in-frame clones, and not every one. That table furnishes V, J and clone size, whereas the DNA furnished D and trimming. The sample carries around 200,000 clones, approximately 84% recorded once. The sequence was obtained from a woman younger than 45 who had recovered from COVID-19. Material for sequencing was PBMCs or T cells enriched from blood (not recorded which). V gene TRBV7-8 combines with J gene TRBJ1-5; a possible D gene is TRBD1 (6 bases). CDR3 coding DNA: TGTGCCAGCAGCTTAGTGGCAGGGGCTACGTCTCAGCCCCAGCATTTT. It yields the protein CASSLVAGATSQPQHF.